Listed here are 14 T cell receptor beta chains from one sample, sequenced in a study of human T cells and chemical hapten exposure. Time point noted: pre-sensitization, week 0. Regarding treatment: therapeutic diphenylcyclopropenone sensitization with weekly scalp DPC. Each CDR3 protein is one row after TCRdb ran MiXCR on the RACE reads. The data contain 300,000 to 450,000 distinct CDR3 sequences, roughly 5% of them seen just once; the ten biggest clones take up around 2.6%. Sequencing was performed on whole blood, taken in connection with sensitization to the hapten diphenylcyclopropenone (DPC). The origin of the receptors is a woman between 45 and 60 years old with alopecia areata. Some clones in this sample may be carry-over from other donors' samples.

In its sample, this clonotype was seen many times. V and J are TRBV6-5 and TRBJ2-3, with a tentative D call TRBD2 (6 bases). The V gene's germline CDR1 is MNHEY and CDR2 SVGAGI. The CDR3 totals 16 residues. The V gene lost 0 bases and the J gene lost 5 bases, with 15 bases spanning the gap. The CDR3 nucleotides read TGTGCCAGCAGTTACTCGAACTCGGAGGGAGAAGATACGCAGTATTTT. As protein: CASSYSNSEGEDTQYF.

Ten or more counts support this clonotype. This chain connects TRBV4-1 to TRBJ2-7, with D maybe TRBD2 (6 bases). The germline gives CDR1 MGHRA, CDR2 YSYEKL. This CDR3 contains 15 residues. V was clipped by 2 bases and J by 3 bases, with 14 bases between them. The CDR3 region has the DNA TGCGCCAGCAGCCAACCTGGCAGCGGGCTCTACGAGCAGTACTTC. It encodes CASSQPGSGLYEQYF.

This clonotype was seen at least ten times. The genes are TRBV2 and TRBJ2-2, with 8 bases aligning to TRBD1. CDR3 length: 16 amino acids. From germline, CDR1 is SNHLY and CDR2 FYNNEI. V shed 5 bases and J 5 bases; nucleotides not matched to a gene: 10. CDR3 nucleotides: TGTGCCAGCAGTCTGACACAGGGGGGAGCTACCGGGGAGCTGTTTTTT. This sequence encodes CASSLTQGGATGELFF.

This clonotype came up many times. V gene TRBV5-1 combines with J gene TRBJ2-7; 10 bases are shared with TRBD1. Germline values: CDR1 SGHRS, CDR2 YFSETQ. This CDR3 comprises 14 residues. The V segment lost 3 bases and the J segment 7 bases; nucleotides outside the gene matches: 7. The CDR3 DNA follows: TGCGCCAGCAGCTCCTGGACAGGGGGAAGGGAGCAGTACTTC. Amino acid sequence: CASSSWTGGREQYF.

At least ten counts were recorded for this clonotype. J is TRBJ1-1 and V is TRBV5-1, with D tentatively TRBD1 (6 bases). CDR3 length: 12 amino acids. The germline gives CDR1 SGHRS, CDR2 YFSETQ. V gave up 6 bases and J gave up 5 bases, with 11 bases separating them. This CDR3 reads CASTFTGTEAFF. CDR3 nucleotides: TGCGCCAGCACCTTTACAGGGACTGAAGCTTTCTTT.

This clonotype was picked up many times. The chain is built from TRBV28 and TRBJ2-7, with 7 bases fitting TRBD2. Trimming removed 7 bases from V and 0 bases from J; junction bases left unmatched: 6. CDR1 is MDHEN, CDR2 SYDVKM, per germline. The CDR3 totals 14 residues. The CDR3 nucleotides read TGTGCCAGCATTCCCGGGGGGAGCTCCTACGAGCAGTACTTC. It specifies CASIPGGSSYEQYF.

This clonotype was counted only a few times. The genes are TRBV12-3 or TRBV12-4 and TRBJ1-5, with D uncertain. Trimming removed 5 bases at V and 1 base at J, with 12 bases between. The CDR3 is 15 residues long. This chain's CDR3 is CASSPLGISNQPQHF. The CDR3 DNA sequence: TGTGCCAGCAGTCCCTTAGGGATCAGCAATCAGCCCCAGCATTTT.

This clonotype was seen many times. J is TRBJ2-7 and V is TRBV4-3; D gene unclear. This CDR3 has 13 residues. Trimming removed 1 base from V and 6 bases from J, with 10 bases in between. Germline CDR1 reads LGHNA; CDR2 reads YSLEER. CDR3: CASSQVGVTEQYF. The CDR3 nucleotides are TGCGCCAGCAGCCAAGTAGGTGTTACCGAGCAGTACTTC.

This clonotype was picked up many times. The gene calls are TRBV4-3 and TRBJ2-3; 9 bases map to TRBD2. The CDR3 is 18 residues long. Losses at the gene ends were 0 bases for V and 4 bases for J; bases not matched to a gene: 11. Germline values: CDR1 LGHNA, CDR2 YSLEER. This CDR3 is CASSQDGRLAGNADTQYF. The CDR3 coding sequence is TGCGCCAGCAGCCAAGATGGTCGTCTAGCGGGAAATGCAGATACGCAGTATTTT.

This clonotype was found a few times. The rearrangement uses TRBV25-1 and TRBJ2-7; TRBD1 might be the D (5 bases). The germline V gene has CDR1 MGHDK and CDR2 SYGVNS. Trimming stripped 7 bases from V and 1 base from J, with 11 bases between. CDR3 length equals 13 residues. CDR3: CASKGQGSYEQYF. The CDR3 coding sequence is TGTGCCAGCAAGGGGCAGGGTTCCTACGAGCAGTACTTC.

The chain carries TRBV4-3 and TRBJ1-2; TRBD1 might be the D (5 bases). The CDR3 is made up of 16 amino acids. From germline, CDR1 is LGHNA and CDR2 YSLEER. Trimming left V 3 bases short and J 3 bases short, with 17 bases between. CDR3 sequence: CASSQEGSEGHYGYTF. The CDR3 nucleotides read TGCGCCAGCAGCCAGGAGGGTTCCGAGGGGCACTATGGCTACACCTTC.

The J gene is TRBJ2-3, the V gene TRBV20-1; 7 nucleotides align to TRBD2. CDR3 size: 13 residues. Trimming cost V 5 bases and J 3 bases; bases outside gene matches: 5. Per germline, CDR1 DFQATT and CDR2 SNEGSKA (reference sequence). The CDR3 DNA is TGCAGTGCTCCCTGGACTAGGACAGATACGCAGTATTTT. This codes for CSAPWTRTDTQYF.

This clonotype was counted many times. DNA for the CDR3: TGTGCCAGCAGTCCAGGACAGGGTAGCTACTTC. Its protein product is CASSPGQGSYF. This chain links TRBV12-3 or TRBV12-4 with TRBJ2-7, with TRBD1 identical over 8 bases. This CDR3 is built from 11 residues. The junction had 7 bases not matched to a gene; V was cut back by 5 bases and J by 13 bases.

At least ten counts were recorded for this clonotype. The chain employs TRBV12-3 or TRBV12-4 and TRBJ1-5; D gene unclear. This CDR3 spans 14 amino acids. The V end was cut by 4 bases, the J end by 2 bases, with 9 bases between. This chain's CDR3 is CASSSDTRNQPQHF. The CDR3 nucleotides read TGTGCCAGCAGTTCTGACACACGCAATCAGCCCCAGCATTTT.